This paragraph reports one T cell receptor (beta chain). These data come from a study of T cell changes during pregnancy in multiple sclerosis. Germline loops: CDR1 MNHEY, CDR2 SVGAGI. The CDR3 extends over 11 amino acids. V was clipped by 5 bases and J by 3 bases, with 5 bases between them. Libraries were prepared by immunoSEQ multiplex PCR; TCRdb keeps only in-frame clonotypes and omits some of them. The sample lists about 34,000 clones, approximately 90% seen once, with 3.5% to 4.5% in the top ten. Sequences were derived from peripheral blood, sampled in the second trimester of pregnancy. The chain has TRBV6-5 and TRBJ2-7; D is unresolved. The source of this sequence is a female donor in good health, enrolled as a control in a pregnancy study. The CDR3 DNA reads TGTGCCAGCAGTAACAGCTACGAGCAGTACTTC. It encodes CASSNSYEQYF.